This is a list of T cell receptor beta chains from one sample in a study of T cell repertoires in cytomegalovirus infection. MiXCR, applied by TCRdb to the reads, yields one record per CDR3 protein. The sample comprises around 530,000 distinct CDR3 sequences, 26% of which are singletons, and approximately 13% rests with the top ten. The specimen was PBMCs. Receptor source: a human donor in good health (CMV status not recorded). Some clones in this sample may be carry-over from other donors' samples. The CDR3 runs from the conserved cysteine through the conserved F or W. Fields, in order: J gene, V gene, CDR3 protein.

TRBJ1-4 | TRBV14 | CASSQEALDRVGREKLFF
TRBJ2-1 | TRBV19 | CASSFSGPGAANEQFF
TRBJ2-3 | TRBV7-2 | CASSWSGISTDTQYF
TRBJ2-5 | TRBV7-2 | CASMSGVRETQYF
TRBJ1-5 | TRBV15 | CATSRGATDGNQPQHF
TRBJ1-1 | TRBV15 | CATSRDGGSPRNTEAFF
TRBJ1-2 | TRBV11-2 | CASSLDGPGRGYTF
TRBJ2-7 | TRBV7-9 | CASSPRWGYEQYF
TRBJ2-6 | TRBV19 | CASRPNSGANVLTF
TRBJ2-1 | TRBV2 | CASSLATIYNEQFF
TRBJ1-1 | TRBV5-1 | CASSFPQNNTEAFF
TRBJ1-5 | TRBV6-6 | CASRRQGIGNQPQHF
TRBJ2-3 | TRBV12-3/TRBV12-4 | CASSWIASTDTQYF
TRBJ2-7 | TRBV20-1 | CSARRTAGSPYEQYF
TRBJ1-5 | TRBV2 | CASSEGRESNQPQHF
TRBJ2-3 | TRBV7-6 | CASSFSSSGLTDTQYF
TRBJ2-3 | TRBV19 | CASSIDLSGLSTDTQYF
TRBJ2-3 | TRBV19 | CASMTSGDTQYF
TRBJ1-2 | TRBV6-2/TRBV6-3 | CASSYSAGPANYGYTF
TRBJ2-7 | TRBV6-5 | CASSYSGRGAEQYF
TRBJ1-2 | TRBV6-1 | CASSERPRQGYTF